Each of the 9 T cell receptor beta chains below was sequenced from the same sample in a study of blood T cell repertoires in COVID-19. The data were produced by immunoSEQ multiplex PCR, yet TCRdb's version contains in-frame clones alone and is incomplete. The table includes approximately 440,000 clones, roughly 91% detected once. Sequenced material: PBMCs or T cells enriched from blood (not recorded which). These receptor sequences come from a man between 18 and 35 years old who had recovered from COVID-19.

V and J are TRBV19 and TRBJ2-1, with 14 bases fitting TRBD2. V trimming: 9 bases; J trimming: 4 bases; junction bases outside the gene matches: 2. The CDR3 sequence is 14 residues long. CDR1 and CDR2 from the germline V gene are LNHDA and SQIVND (reference sequence). The CDR3 sequence: CASRLAGGYNEQFF. DNA of the CDR3: TGTGCCAGCCGACTAGCGGGAGGGTACAATGAGCAGTTCTTC.

The V gene is TRBV10-3, the J gene TRBJ1-2; the match to TRBD1 covers 8 bases. The trim removed 0 bases at V and 1 base at J, leaving 1 base unmatched. This CDR3 has 15 amino acids. Per the germline V gene, CDR1 is ENHRY and CDR2 is SYGVKD. The CDR3 loop is CAISESDRGNYGYTF. CDR3 coding DNA: TGTGCCATCAGTGAGTCTGACAGGGGTAACTATGGCTACACCTTC.

The genes are TRBV3-1 (or the pseudogene TRBV3-2) and TRBJ1-5; the D gene is possibly TRBD1 (6 bases). CDR3 length equals 14 residues. The germline gives CDR1 LGHDT, CDR2 YNNKEL (reference sequence). Deletions cut 5 bases from V and 2 bases from J, with 10 bases between. The CDR3 sequence is CASSVRQGNQPQHF. The CDR3 nucleotides are TGTGCCAGCAGCGTACGACAGGGCAATCAGCCCCAGCATTTT.

This chain connects TRBV13 to TRBJ1-2; unclear D gene. Germline V gene sequence: CDR1 PRHDT, CDR2 FYEKMQ (reference sequence). V lost 4 bases and J 3 bases, leaving 18 bases between the germline ends. The CDR3 is made up of 16 amino acids. CDR3: CASSSNDGAKHYGYTF. CDR3 sequence (DNA): TGTGCCAGCAGCTCGAACGACGGAGCAAAACACTATGGCTACACCTTC. Variable domain in full (rest from reference TRBV13 and TRBJ1-2): AAGVIQSPRHLIKEKRETATLKCYPIPRHDTVYWYQQGPGQDPQFLISFYEKMQSDKGSIPDRFSAQQFSDYHSELNMSSLELGDSALYFCASSSNDGAKHYGYTFGSGTRLTVV.

This clone showed up just once. The gene calls are TRBV19 and TRBJ1-5; D remains ambiguous. Germline values: CDR1 LNHDA, CDR2 SQIVND (reference sequence). The CDR3 length is 15 residues. Trimming left V 3 bases short and J 0 bases short, with 9 bases between. The CDR3 coding sequence is TGTGCCAGTAGTATGTCCAGTTATAGCAATCAGCCCCAGCATTTT. It encodes CASSMSSYSNQPQHF.

Concerning this clone itself: An end of the junction does not agree with germline; a read error may underlie this. The genes are TRBV5-6 and TRBJ2-1; 9 positions agree with TRBD2. The length of the CDR3 is 14 residues. Looked up from germline, CDR1 is SGHDT and CDR2 is YYEEEE. The CDR3 nucleotides read TGTGCCAGCTCGTCTAGCGGGATCTACCATGAGCAGTTCTTC. This codes for CASSSSGIYHEQFF.

The chain uses TRBV5-1 and TRBJ1-1; TRBD1 aligns across 7 bases. The trim removed 4 bases at V and 6 bases at J, leaving 9 bases unmatched. The germline V gene encodes CDR1 SGHRS and CDR2 YFSETQ. CDR3 length: 14 residues. The CDR3: CASSPRQGRAEAFF. The CDR3, as DNA: TGCGCCAGCAGCCCTAGACAGGGCCGGGCTGAAGCTTTCTTT.

In this sample, this clone turned up once. As DNA, the CDR3 is TGTGCCAGCAGTACAGAACCTGGAAACACCATATATTTT. Translating it yields CASSTEPGNTIYF. The chain employs TRBV7-7 and TRBJ1-3; D not resolved. The CDR3 runs 13 residues. Trimming cost V 6 bases and J 2 bases, with 8 bases left between them. Germline loops: CDR1 SSHAT, CDR2 FNYEAQ (reference sequence).

This chain uses TRBV5-8 with TRBJ1-6; D unclear. The CDR3 covers 14 residues. Deletions cut 2 bases from V and 5 bases from J, with 8 bases between. Germline V gene data show CDR1 as SGHTS and CDR2 as YDEGEE. CDR3 loop: CASSFGSNNSPLHF. CDR3 nucleotide sequence: TGTGCCAGCAGCTTCGGGAGTAATAATTCACCCCTCCACTTT.